This T cell receptor beta chain was sequenced in a study of T-cell reconstitution after alpha-beta-depleted transplantation in children. There are many counts of this clonotype. Its antigen is not identified. It was with unique molecular identifiers that the TCRbeta library was prepared. Each CDR3 protein gets one entry after TCRdb re-called the PCR reads with MiXCR. The sample lists approximately 34,000 distinct CDR3 sequences, approximately 6.5% occurring once. Broader study findings: In patients about two months after transplant, alpha-beta T cells reportedly arose from several hundred expanded graft clones. At the one-year point after transplant, T-cell counts and TCRbeta diversity were found to come mostly from T cells that had been newly produced.

This specimen consisted of peripheral blood, obtained 60 days after TCRalphabeta/CD19-depleted stem cell transplant. This clonotype originated in a child younger than two who had a stem cell transplant for acute myeloid leukemia, so the T cells may come from the graft donor.

CDR3 DNA: TGTGCCAGCAGCCACAGTAGGTACGAGCAGTACTTC. It codes for CASSHSRYEQYF. The chain has TRBV14 and TRBJ2-7; D remains ambiguous. The CDR3 extends over 12 amino acids. The V gene lost 3 bases and the J gene lost 4 bases, with 7 bases spanning the gap. Germline assignment: CDR1 SGHDN and CDR2 FVKESK. Full variable domain (outside the CDR3, taken from reference TRBV14 and TRBJ2-7): EAGVTQFPSHSVIEKGQTVTLRCDPISGHDNLYWYRRVMGKEIKFLLHFVKESKQDESGMPNNRFLAERTGGTYSTLKVQPAELEDSGVYFCASSHSRYEQYFGPGTRLTVT.